This passage covers 26 T cell receptor beta chains from one sample sequenced in a study of blood T cell repertoires in COVID-19 (TCRdb year 2020). Library prep was done by the immunoSEQ multiplex PCR assay. This immuneACCESS table, as held by TCRdb, lists in-frame sequences with V and J called but not all clones. Of the missing ones, under half trace to an unresolved V gene in checked studies; the others have no known cause. The sample includes roughly 290,000 clones, with about nine tenths observed a single time. The ten largest clones represent 1.5% to 2% of the sample. Sample: PBMCs or T cells enriched from blood (not recorded which). Receptors were obtained from a woman aged 40 to 50 who had recovered from COVID-19.

J is TRBJ2-3 and V is TRBV5-4, with TRBD2 identical over 7 bases. This CDR3 is 15 amino acids long. CDR1 SGHNT and CDR2 YYREEE come from the germline V gene (reference sequence). With V trimmed by 4 bases and J by 4 bases, 9 bases remained unmatched. CDR3 sequence: CASSGGGTTPDTQYF. CDR3 sequence (DNA): TGTGCCAGCAGCGGGGGGGGGACTACCCCAGATACGCAGTATTTT.

This chain uses TRBV9 with TRBJ1-3; unclear D gene. The CDR3 extends over 16 amino acids. Trimming stripped 4 bases from V and 1 base from J, with 15 bases between. From germline, CDR1 is SGDLS and CDR2 YYNGEE. This chain's CDR3 is CASSPHPALSGNTIYF. In DNA form, the CDR3 reads TGTGCCAGCAGCCCACACCCCGCCCTTTCTGGAAACACCATATATTTT.

This chain uses TRBV18 with TRBJ2-3; a possible D gene is TRBD2 (5 bases). V was trimmed by 6 bases and J by 0 bases, leaving 13 bases between them. The CDR3 extends over 15 amino acids. Germline V gene data show CDR1 as KGHSH and CDR2 as LQKENI. The CDR3 sequence is CASSQQRSSTDTQYF. The DNA of the CDR3 is TGTGCCAGCTCCCAACAGCGGAGCAGCACAGATACGCAGTATTTT.

This clone was found once. This chain links TRBV2 with TRBJ1-3; no reliable D call. The CDR3 sequence is 15 residues long. Trimming cost V 1 base and J 0 bases, with 7 bases left between them. Germline values: CDR1 SNHLY, CDR2 FYNNEI. The DNA of the CDR3 is TGTGCCAGCAGTGAAGGTACAGACTCTGGAAACACCATATATTTT. Residues: CASSEGTDSGNTIYF. The variable domain in full, completed from reference TRBV2 and TRBJ1-3, reads EPEVTQTPSHQVTQMGQEVILRCVPISNHLYFYWYRQILGQKVEFLVSFYNNEISEKSEIFDDQFSVERPDGSNFTLKIRSTKLEDSAMYFCASSEGTDSGNTIYFGEGSWLTVV.

The chain is built from TRBV5-4 and TRBJ1-3; D not resolved. The CDR3 is 13 residues long. Germline V gene data show CDR1 as SGHNT and CDR2 as YYREEE (reference sequence). V was cut by 0 bases and J by 4 bases, with 5 bases left in between. The DNA for the CDR3 is TGTGCCAGCAGCTTGGTCTCGGGAAACACCATATATTTT. Protein: CASSLVSGNTIYF.

This chain uses TRBV5-5 with TRBJ1-6, with 7 nucleotides matching TRBD1. The J segment lost 4 bases and the V segment lost 1 base, leaving 2 bases of the junction unmatched. Per germline, CDR1 SGHKS and CDR2 YYEKEE (reference sequence). The CDR3 is 15 residues long. The chain's CDR3 is CASSLQGGYNSPLHF. DNA of the CDR3: TGTGCCAGCAGCTTGCAGGGGGGTTATAATTCACCCCTCCACTTT.

This chain joins TRBV3-1 (or the pseudogene TRBV3-2) and TRBJ1-1; D gene unclear. The CDR3 extends over 15 amino acids. Trimming left V 0 bases short and J 5 bases short, with 13 bases between. Germline V gives CDR1 LGHDT, CDR2 YNNKEL (reference sequence). CDR3 loop: CASSQDEREMTEAFF. The CDR3 DNA reads as TGTGCCAGCAGCCAAGATGAGAGGGAGATGACTGAAGCTTTCTTT.

The chain has TRBV2 and TRBJ2-7, with 12 positions matching TRBD2. Germline V CDR1 and CDR2: SNHLY, FYNNEI. V dropped 6 bases and J dropped 7; count of bases not matched to a gene: 7. The CDR3 sequence is 14 residues long. This chain's CDR3 is CASSPTSGRREQYF. The CDR3 coding sequence is TGTGCCAGCAGCCCGACTAGCGGGAGAAGGGAGCAGTACTTC.

This clone appeared once. The chain has TRBV7-2 and TRBJ1-2, with a tentative D call TRBD1 (5 bases). The CDR3 runs to 13 residues. V was pared by 5 bases and J by 3 bases, with 10 bases between. Germline CDR1 SGHTA, CDR2 FQGNSA. The CDR3 DNA follows: TGTGCCAGCAGCCGGACAAGGGACTATGGCTACACCTTC. Its translation: CASSRTRDYGYTF.

V and J are TRBV18 and TRBJ2-2; no clear D. CDR3 length: 16 amino acids. Germline CDR1 and CDR2: KGHSH and LQKENI. V gave up 1 base and J gave up 0 bases, with 9 bases separating them. For the CDR3, the DNA is TGTGCCAGCTCACCACTTGGTGGAGCGAACACCGGGGAGCTGTTTTTT. Translating gives CASSPLGGANTGELFF. The complete variable domain, with remaining parts taken from reference TRBV18 and TRBJ2-2, reads NAGVMQNPRHLVRRRGQEARLRCSPMKGHSHVYWYRQLPEEGLKFMVYLQKENIIDESGMPKERFSAEFPKEGPSILRIQQVVRGDSAAYFCASSPLGGANTGELFFGEGSRLTVL.

This clone was seen a single time. The J gene is TRBJ1-5, the V gene TRBV19; 9 bases are a match to TRBD1. Germline CDR1 is LNHDA and CDR2 is SQIVND (reference sequence). Trimming removed 6 bases from V and 7 bases from J; junction bases left unmatched: 7. The CDR3 covers 14 residues. The CDR3 nucleotides are TGTGCCAGTAGCACCGGGACAGGGCACCAGCCCCAGCATTTT. It encodes CASSTGTGHQPQHF.

The chain combines TRBV30 with TRBJ2-2, with D unclear. This CDR3 has 13 amino acids. V was trimmed by 0 bases and J by 5 bases, leaving 7 bases between them. The germline CDR1 and CDR2 sequences are GTSNPN and SVGIG (reference sequence). CDR3: CAWSVLRTGELFF. The CDR3 bases are TGTGCCTGGAGTGTACTGAGGACCGGGGAGCTGTTTTTT.

The V call is TRBV21-1, the J call TRBJ2-1; the table assigns TRBD2, which was not confirmed against the DNA. TRBV21-1 is a pseudogene segment. This CDR3 spans 15 amino acids. This CDR3 reads CASSPGGAPYNEQFF. As DNA, the CDR3 is TGTGCCAGCAGCCCCGGGGGGGCCCCCTACAATGAGCAGTTCTTC.

The genes are TRBV10-2 and TRBJ2-5; possible D gene TRBD2, 6 bases. CDR3 length: 13 residues. V lost 7 bases to trimming and J lost 5 bases, with 14 bases between them. Per germline, CDR1 WSHSY and CDR2 SAAADI. The CDR3 region has the DNA TGCGCCAGCACTTCAGCGGGCGGCGAGACCCAGTACTTC. It codes for CASTSAGGETQYF.

In this sample, this clone turned up once. This rearrangement joins TRBV27 to TRBJ1-1; 7 positions match TRBD1. The CDR3 loop spans 16 amino acids. Trimming took 3 bases from V and 0 from J; bases not matched to a gene: 7. Germline assignment: CDR1 MNHEY and CDR2 SMNVEV (reference sequence). The CDR3 bases are TGTGCCAGCAGTTTTGGGGGACAGAGCATGAACACTGAAGCTTTCTTT. It yields the protein CASSFGGQSMNTEAFF.

This rearrangement joins TRBV11-2 to TRBJ1-1; 8 bases line up with TRBD1. The CDR3 totals 14 residues. J was trimmed by 5 bases and V by 5 bases; bases with no gene match: 7. Germline-derived CDR1 and CDR2 are SGHAT and FQNNGV. The CDR3 nucleotides are TGTGCCAGCAGCCCCCGGGACAGGCGGACTGAAGCTTTCTTT. Its translation is CASSPRDRRTEAFF. The full variable domain, its missing parts supplied by reference TRBV11-2 and TRBJ1-1, is EAGVAQSPRYKIIEKRQSVAFWCNPISGHATLYWYQQILGQGPKLLIQFQNNGVVDDSQLPKDRFSAERLKGVDSTLKIQPAKLEDSAVYLCASSPRDRRTEAFFGQGTRLTVV.

The rearrangement joins TRBV4-2 to TRBJ2-7; 7 nucleotides match TRBD1. Germline values: CDR1 LGHNA, CDR2 YNFKEQ. The CDR3 is made up of 13 amino acids. Germline trimming cut 3 bases from V and 6 bases from J; bases unmatched to any gene: 5. The CDR3 loop reads CASSQETGREQYF. DNA for the CDR3: TGTGCCAGCAGCCAGGAGACAGGGCGCGAGCAGTACTTC.

This chain connects TRBV19 to TRBJ2-1; TRBD2 aligns across 8 bases. V shed 5 bases and J 8 bases; nucleotides not matched to a gene: 5. The CDR3 loop spans 13 amino acids. Germline lookup yields CDR1 LNHDA and CDR2 SQIVND (reference sequence). The CDR3 sequence is CASSSRAGDEQFF. CDR3 DNA sequence: TGTGCCAGTAGTTCTCGAGCGGGAGATGAGCAGTTCTTC.

The rearrangement links TRBV4-2 to TRBJ1-1; D possibly corresponds to TRBD1 (5 bases). The CDR3 has 14 residues. CDR1 is LGHNA, CDR2 YNFKEQ, per germline. V lost 3 bases and J 2 bases, leaving 10 bases between the germline ends. In DNA form, the CDR3 reads TGTGCCAGCAGCCAGGCGGGGGAAAACACTGAAGCTTTCTTT. It codes for CASSQAGENTEAFF.

The chain links TRBV6-5 to TRBJ1-2; possibly TRBD1 for D (6 bases). V lost 6 bases and J 8 bases, leaving 19 bases between the germline ends. CDR3 length: 14 amino acids. Germline V gene lookup returns CDR1 MNHEY and CDR2 SVGAGI. CDR3 DNA sequence: TGTGCCAGCAGCCCCCGGGACACGAGGGGCGGCTACACCTTC. The encoded protein is CASSPRDTRGGYTF.

This rearrangement joins TRBV4-1 to TRBJ1-5; a possible D gene is TRBD1 (6 bases). V was trimmed by 0 bases and J by 5 bases, leaving 17 bases between them. The CDR3 is 17 residues long. Germline CDR1 and CDR2: MGHRA and YSYEKL. The CDR3 DNA reads as TGCGCCAGCAGCCAAGATTTTGGGACAAGAGCGGATCAGCCCCAGCATTTT. Translating it yields CASSQDFGTRADQPQHF.

In its sample, this clone was seen once. The rearrangement joins TRBV11-2 to TRBJ1-1; 10 bases match TRBD1. The CDR3 is 18 amino acids. V shed 1 base and J 3 bases; nucleotides not matched to a gene: 11. The germline V gene encodes CDR1 SGHAT and CDR2 FQNNGV. CDR3 bases: TGTGCCAGCAGCTTAGCCCGAAGGGACAGGGGCGAGTACACTGAAGCTTTCTTT. It encodes CASSLARRDRGEYTEAFF.

The J gene is TRBJ2-7, the V gene TRBV5-1, with 7 bases fitting TRBD1. J lost 2 bases, V lost 4 bases, and 6 bases had no gene match. The CDR3 covers 14 residues. Germline V gene data show CDR1 as SGHRS and CDR2 as YFSETQ. The CDR3 DNA follows: TGCGCCAGCAGCCTCAGGGACAGAGCCTACGAGCAGTACTTC. The encoded protein is CASSLRDRAYEQYF.

This chain joins TRBV6-6 and TRBJ1-2, with D perhaps matching TRBD1 (5 bases). Germline V lookup: CDR1 MNHNY, CDR2 SVGAGI (reference sequence). The CDR3 spans 15 residues. Trimming stripped 5 bases from V and 4 bases from J, with 17 bases between. The CDR3 protein is CASSQQGSLVYGYTF. The DNA of the CDR3 is TGTGCCAGCAGTCAGCAGGGTTCACTCGTCTATGGCTACACCTTC.

V is TRBV10-3 and J is TRBJ1-2; TRBD1 is a possible D gene (6 bases). The CDR3 consists of 14 residues. The germline V and J ends were trimmed by 2 bases and 5 bases, with 12 bases remaining between them. Germline V gene data show CDR1 as ENHRY and CDR2 as SYGVKD. This CDR3 reads CAISELGAVYGYTF. The CDR3 DNA is TGTGCCATCAGTGAGCTGGGGGCGGTTTATGGCTACACCTTC.

The chain carries TRBV21-1 and TRBJ2-2; the table's D call, TRBD1, was not checked against the DNA. TRBV21-1 is a documented pseudogene. CDR3 length: 16 amino acids. The CDR3 DNA reads as TGTGCCAGCAGCCACGAGGACAGGGGTAGGACCGGGGAGCTGTTTTTT. Its translation is CASSHEDRGRTGELFF.